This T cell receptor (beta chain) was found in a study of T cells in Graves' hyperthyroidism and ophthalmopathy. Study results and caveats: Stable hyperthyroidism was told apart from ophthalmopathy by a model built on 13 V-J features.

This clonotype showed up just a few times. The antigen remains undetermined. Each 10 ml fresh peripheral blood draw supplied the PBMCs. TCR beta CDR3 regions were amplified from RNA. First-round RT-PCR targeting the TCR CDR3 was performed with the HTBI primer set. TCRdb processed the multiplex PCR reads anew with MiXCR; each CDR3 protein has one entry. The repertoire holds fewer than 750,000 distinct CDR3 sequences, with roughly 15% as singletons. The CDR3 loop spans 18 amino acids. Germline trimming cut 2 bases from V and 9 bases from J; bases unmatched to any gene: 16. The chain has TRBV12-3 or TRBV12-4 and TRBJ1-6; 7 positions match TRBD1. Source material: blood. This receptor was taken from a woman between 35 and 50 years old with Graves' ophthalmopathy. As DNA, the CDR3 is TGTGCCAGCAGTTTAATCGTTCCAGGAGGGGACAGAAGTTCACCCCTCCACTTT. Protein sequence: CASSLIVPGGDRSSPLHF.